The 11 T cell receptor beta chains listed next were all sequenced from one sample in a study of cytomegalovirus exposure and HLA in healthy donors. In the PCR, 60 Vbeta and 13 Jbeta primers were used. Here immunoSEQ multiplex PCR was the method, and the copy in TCRdb shows in-frame clones only, minus some. In the table there are around 110,000 clones, around three quarters of which are singletons. Sequencing input: PBMCs. The receptors were gathered from a young man in good health and CMV-seropositive.

CDR3 coding DNA: TGTGCCAGCAGTCCAGGGACAGCTCGCTACGAGCAGTACTTC. Amino acid sequence: CASSPGTARYEQYF. The chain links TRBV28 to TRBJ2-7, with 7 bases that match TRBD1. V shed 5 bases and J 3 bases; nucleotides not matched to a gene: 7. CDR1 and CDR2 (germline): MDHEN, SYDVKM. The CDR3 contains 14 residues.

The chain uses TRBV2 and TRBJ1-6, with 7 nucleotides matching TRBD1. Germline V gene lookup returns CDR1 SNHLY and CDR2 FYNNEI. The CDR3 length is 15 residues. V lost 3 bases to trimming and J lost 9 bases; unmatched junction nucleotides: 8. The CDR3 coding sequence is TGTGCCAGCAGTGACACGGAGGGGGCTCGTTCACCCCTCCACTTT. Its translation is CASSDTEGARSPLHF. Combining the CDR3 with reference TRBV2 and TRBJ1-6 gives the whole variable domain EPEVTQTPSHQVTQMGQEVILRCVPISNHLYFYWYRQILGQKVEFLVSFYNNEISEKSEIFDDQFSVERPDGSNFTLKIRSTKLEDSAMYFCASSDTEGARSPLHFGNGTRLTVT.

The chain couples TRBV7-2 to TRBJ1-6; a possible D gene is TRBD1 (6 bases). Trimming left V 4 bases short and J 11 bases short, with 18 bases between. The CDR3 totals 15 residues. The germline gives CDR1 SGHTA, CDR2 FQGNSA. This chain's CDR3 is CASSSHGQSRAPLHF. The CDR3 DNA is TGTGCCAGCAGCTCACATGGACAGTCAAGGGCACCCCTCCACTTT.

The chain combines TRBV5-4 with TRBJ2-2; D gene uncertain. Looked up from germline, CDR1 is SGHNT and CDR2 is YYREEE (reference sequence). There are 12 residues in the CDR3. The V and J ends lost 3 bases and 6 bases respectively, with 6 bases between them. This CDR3 is CASSSSAGELFF. In nucleotides, the CDR3 is TGTGCCAGCAGCTCCTCCGCCGGGGAGCTGTTTTTT.

The rearrangement links TRBV6-4 to TRBJ2-3, with no clear D. V lost 0 bases, J lost 0 bases, and 7 bases lay in between. In germline, CDR1 is MRHNA, CDR2 SNTAGT. CDR3 length equals 15 residues. The CDR3, as DNA: TGTGCCAGCAGTGACTCTTTTATCAGCACAGATACGCAGTATTTT. Residues: CASSDSFISTDTQYF.

A word on this clone: A junction end diverges from the germline sequence, so it may reflect a read error. This chain uses TRBV29-1 with TRBJ2-6; TRBD1 might be the D (5 bases). The V gene's germline CDR1 is SQVTM and CDR2 ANQGSEA. The CDR3 totals 13 residues. Here the CDR3 DNA reads TGCAGCGTTGCCGTATCTGGGGCCAACGGCCTGACTTTC. It is translated as CSVAVSGANGLTF.

This clone was recorded only once. The chain carries TRBV5-1 and TRBJ2-3; 9 bases map to TRBD2. CDR3 size: 15 residues. Germline trimming cut 0 bases from V and 4 bases from J; bases unmatched to any gene: 3. Germline-derived CDR1 and CDR2 are SGHRS and YFSETQ. DNA for the CDR3: TGCGCCAGCAGCTTGGAGGTAGCGGGGGCAGATACGCAGTATTTT. Encoded protein: CASSLEVAGADTQYF.

The rearrangement links TRBV11-2 to TRBJ2-3; weak D call: TRBD2 (6 bases). V was trimmed by 5 bases and J by 1 base, leaving 19 bases between them. Germline V CDR1 and CDR2: SGHAT, FQNNGV. The CDR3 runs to 17 residues. CDR3 residues: CASSPGNGGKGTDTQYF. The CDR3 DNA follows: TGTGCCAGCAGCCCGGGAAATGGCGGGAAGGGCACAGATACGCAGTATTTT.

CDR3 sequence (DNA): TGCGCCAGCAGCCAAACAGGGTTGGCCTACGAGCAGTACTTC. The encoded protein is CASSQTGLAYEQYF. The genes are TRBV4-1 and TRBJ2-7; TRBD1 might be the D (6 bases). The CDR3 runs to 14 residues. The V and J ends lost 2 bases and 2 bases respectively, with 10 bases between them. Germline V gene sequence: CDR1 MGHRA, CDR2 YSYEKL.

The chain recombines TRBV7-2 with TRBJ2-5, with 9 bases matching TRBD1. Trimming cost V 6 bases and J 2 bases; bases outside gene matches: 7. The CDR3 sequence is 15 residues long. The germline gives CDR1 SGHTA, CDR2 FQGNSA. The CDR3 sequence: CASSDRGAPQETQYF. CDR3 sequence (DNA): TGTGCCAGCAGTGACAGGGGGGCCCCGCAAGAGACCCAGTACTTC.

This clone was detected once. This chain uses TRBV5-4 with TRBJ2-7; TRBD2 agrees at 9 bases. The CDR3 covers 15 residues. Germline V lookup: CDR1 SGHNT, CDR2 YYREEE (reference sequence). Trimming at V came to 6 bases and at J to 4 bases, leaving 11 bases not matched to a gene. Written as DNA, the CDR3 is TGTGCCAGCACTCGAGGCGGGAGGGCCGGGTACGAGCAGTACTTC. Translated: CASTRGGRAGYEQYF.